These 11 T cell receptor beta chains came from one sample sequenced in a study of CXCR3-negative and CXCR3-positive naive CD8 T cells. Through 5' RACE with UMI labels, the TRB cDNA libraries were prepared. TCRdb re-called the 5' RACE reads and catalogs CDR3 proteins one per entry, DNA excluded. In all, the sample yields 40,000 to 50,000 distinct CDR3 sequences. Sequencing was carried out using naive CXCR3- CD8+ T cells from blood. Documented subset: CD45RO-CCR7+CD27+CD95- naive CD8+ T cells lacking CXCR3 (TNR3-). The receptors shown here come from a human donor in good health. Some clones in this sample may be carry-over from other donors' samples.

The chain couples TRBV29-1 to TRBJ2-4; TCRdb gives TRBD1 as the D gene, but with no DNA this cannot be confirmed. Per the germline V gene, CDR1 is SQVTM and CDR2 is ANQGSEA. This CDR3 spans 14 amino acids. CDR3 sequence reads: CSVDLGQGINIQYF. Together with reference TRBV29-1 and TRBJ2-4, the CDR3 gives the full variable domain: SAVISQKPSRDICQRGTSLTIQCQVDSQVTMMFWYRQQPGQSLTLIATANQGSEATYESGFVIDKFPISRPNLTFSTLTVSNMSPEDSSIYLCSVDLGQGINIQYFGAGTRLSVL.

CDR3 loop: CASSLSRTGELFF. V gene TRBV7-8 combines with J gene TRBJ2-2. Germline V lookup: CDR1 SGHVS, CDR2 FQNEAQ. The CDR3 spans 13 residues.

This rearrangement joins TRBV12-3 or TRBV12-4 to TRBJ1-2; as DNA is missing, the TRBD1 call by TCRdb cannot be tested. The CDR3 covers 13 residues. The CDR3 loop reads CASGETENYGYTF.

The chain carries TRBV5-1 and TRBJ2-7; checking the TCRdb D call of TRBD1 is not possible without DNA. The CDR3 extends over 14 amino acids. Germline lookup yields CDR1 SGHRS and CDR2 YFSETQ. The CDR3: CASSLDPGSYEQYF.

The chain has TRBV6-2 or TRBV6-3 and TRBJ2-7; TCRdb's D gene call, TRBD1, goes unchecked for lack of DNA. The CDR3 length is 13 residues. The germline gives CDR1 MNHEY, CDR2 SVGEGT. CDR3 loop: CASRGDSRYEQYF.

V and J are TRBV12-3 or TRBV12-4 and TRBJ2-7; TCRdb's D gene call, TRBD1, goes unchecked for lack of DNA. The CDR3 extends over 13 amino acids. CDR3: CASTQGTVYEQYF.

CDR3 residues: CASSSISGSSYNEQFF. J is TRBJ2-1 and V is TRBV6-2 or TRBV6-3; TCRdb's D call, TRBD2, is unchecked because there is no DNA. From germline, CDR1 is MNHEY and CDR2 SVGEGT. This CDR3 contains 16 residues.

This chain uses TRBV28 with TRBJ2-3; absent DNA, TCRdb's TRBD2 call cannot be checked. In germline, CDR1 is MDHEN, CDR2 SYDVKM. CDR3 length: 15 amino acids. The chain's CDR3 is CASIRREGNTDTQYF.

This chain connects TRBV7-9 to TRBJ1-2; there is no DNA to check the TCRdb D call of TRBD1. CDR3 length: 15 residues. Germline V gene lookup returns CDR1 SEHNR and CDR2 FQNEAQ (reference sequence). The CDR3 loop reads CASSLGDILNYGYTF.

The CDR3 sequence: CASSLGTAGGSSYNEQFF. V is TRBV7-8 and J is TRBJ2-1; no DNA is available, so the TRBD1 call from TCRdb remains unchecked. CDR1 and CDR2 (germline): SGHVS, FQNEAQ. This CDR3 contains 18 residues.

The chain recombines TRBV12-3 or TRBV12-4 with TRBJ1-2. This CDR3 comprises 13 residues. CDR3 loop: CASRMRGDYGYTF.